The 3 T cell receptor beta chains in this list originate from one sample, sequenced in a study of regulatory T cells in long-lasting Graves disease. Through Arm-PCR of CDR3 regions and iRepertoire HTBI primers, TCR beta libraries were built. A single record per CDR3 protein comes from TCRdb applying MiXCR to the multiplex PCR reads. The sample carries about 320,000 distinct CDR3 sequences, 18% recorded once. Time point noted: newly diagnosed GD, antithyroid drugs for less than 3 months. There was RNA extracted from PBMCs, and the TCR library was made from it. Source: peripheral blood mononuclear cells (PBMCs), taken at new diagnosis, from a patient treated with antithyroid drugs. The source of these receptors is a female donor with Graves disease.

This clonotype came up many times. The rearrangement uses TRBV13 and TRBJ2-2, with 10 bases aligning to TRBD2. The CDR3 sequence is 18 residues long. V was clipped by 1 base and J by 1 base; unmatched bases: 6. Germline V gives CDR1 PRHDT, CDR2 FYEKMQ (reference sequence). The DNA for the CDR3 is TGTGCCAGCAGCTTAGTTGGACTAGCGGAAAAGAACACCGGGGAGCTGTTTTTT. It encodes CASSLVGLAEKNTGELFF.

This clonotype has a single count. This clone may be a read error of a much larger clone one base away. This chain connects TRBV20-1 to TRBJ1-4; 10 nucleotides align to TRBD1. This CDR3 has 14 amino acids. Germline V CDR1 and CDR2: DFQATT, SNEGSKA (reference sequence). CDR3 loop: CSAPPGTGVEKLLF. DNA for the CDR3: TGCAGTGCGCCCCCCGGGACAGGGGTTGAAAAACTGCTTTTT.

This clonotype appeared many times. The rearrangement joins TRBV6-5 to TRBJ2-3; 9 bases map to TRBD2. Germline assignment: CDR1 MNHEY and CDR2 SVGAGI. Germline trimming cut 0 bases from V and 3 bases from J; bases unmatched to any gene: 13. The CDR3 loop spans 19 amino acids. DNA of the CDR3: TGTGCCAGCAGTTACTCGACAGGATTTGGTAGCGGGAGAACAGATACGCAGTATTTT. Its protein is CASSYSTGFGSGRTDTQYF.